Below, 24 T cell receptor beta chains from the same sample are listed, as sequenced in a study of CD8+ T cells in alopecia areata. RNA extraction and reverse transcription yielded cDNA as sequencing template. Produced via immunoSEQ multiplex PCR; TCRdb's table is partial and in-frame only. This repertoire holds about 270,000 clones, and none appear only once. On the basis of CD4, CD8alpha, NKG2D, NKG2ACE and other markers, pooled cutaneous lymph node cells were sorted. Sequenced: CD4+ T cells sorted from a lymph node. The receptor set was obtained from a C3H/HeJ mouse with alopecia areata. Mouse MHC haplotype: H2-k.

As to this clone: Genes and germline are mouse. The read comes to an end 4 residues before the CDR3 does, leaving the germline J gene to fill in the end. Other nucleotide sequences from this sample produce the same CDR3. V usage is TRBV19 and J usage is TRBJ2-7, with TRBD2 matching over 9 bases. Looked up from germline, CDR1 is FNHDT and CDR2 is SITEND (reference sequence). Trimming removed 5 bases from V and 2 bases from J; junction bases left unmatched: 5. This CDR3 region has 14 residues. CDR3 DNA (partial): TGTGCCAGCAGCCCGGGACTGGGAGCCTAT. It encodes CASSPGLGAY. The complete CDR3 sequence is CASSPGLGAYEQYF.

This clone was observed a few times. The genes and germline here are from mouse. From the germline J gene comes the end of the CDR3, since the read stops 4 residues before it. This rearrangement joins TRBV1 to TRBJ2-3; weak D call: TRBD1 (5 bases). The V end lost 1 base, the J end lost 3 bases, and 11 bases lay between the germline ends. CDR3 length: 15 residues. Germline lookup yields CDR1 NSQYPW and CDR2 LRSPGD (reference sequence). Incomplete CDR3 DNA: TGCACCTGCAGTGCAGTGGCAGGGAAGGCAGAA. Residues: CTCSAVAGKAE. The CDR3 in full is CTCSAVAGKAETLYF.

In its sample, this clone was seen a few times. Gene names are the mouse ones. The CDR3 is cut off 4 residues early in the read; its end comes from the germline J gene. This chain joins TRBV19 and TRBJ2-1; TRBD1 might be the D (5 bases). Germline V CDR1 and CDR2: FNHDT, SITEND (reference sequence). This CDR3 has 14 amino acids. CDR3 DNA (partial): TGTGCCAGCAGTCCCCAGGGTGTTTGGGCT. Protein: CASSPQGVWA. The entire CDR3 protein is CASSPQGVWAEQFF. Full variable domain (rest looked up from reference TRBV19 and TRBJ2-1): GGIITQTPKFLIGQEGQKLTLKCQQNFNHDTMYWYRQDSGKGLRLIYYSITENDLQKGDLSEGYDASREKKSSFSLTVTSAQKNEMAVFLCASSPQGVWAEQFFGPGTRLTVL.

In this sample, this clone turned up a few times. The gene names here belong to mouse. Read coverage stops 4 residues before the CDR3 terminus; the germline J gene supplies the remainder. This chain uses TRBV5 with TRBJ2-7, with 11 bases that match TRBD2. The CDR3 extends over 14 amino acids. Germline values: CDR1 LGHNA, CDR2 YNLKQL (reference sequence). CDR3: CASSPWGLGDEQYF. The sequenced CDR3 bases are TGTGCCAGCAGCCCTTGGGGACTGGGGGAT.

This clone was seen ten or more times. Here the gene names and germline are mouse. Read coverage stops 4 residues before the CDR3 terminus; the germline J gene supplies the remainder. Other DNA sequences within the sample encode an identical CDR3. V is TRBV19 and J is TRBJ2-7; 8 positions match TRBD1. The germline CDR1 and CDR2 sequences are FNHDT and SITEND (reference sequence). The ends lost 1 base at V and 0 bases at J; junction bases unmatched: 0. The CDR3 has 14 residues. Here the CDR3 reads CASSITGGSYEQYF. Incomplete CDR3 DNA: TGTGCCAGCAGTATAACAGGGGGCTCCTAT.

About this clone: These gene names are mouse names. The read is 4 residues too short to cover the CDR3 end, so that end is filled in from the germline J gene. The chain joins TRBV3 to TRBJ2-5; TRBD1 might be the D (6 bases). The CDR3 extends over 16 amino acids. CDR1 SNHLY and CDR2 FYNGKV come from the germline V gene (reference sequence). CDR3 sequence: CASSSSQGTGGDTQYF. CDR3 DNA, as far as it was read: TGTGCCAGCAGCTCTTCTCAGGGGACGGGAGGGGAC.

Notes on this clone: Gene names and germline refer to mouse. Sequencing ends 4 residues short of the CDR3 end; the germline J gene provides the rest. This sample also contains other DNA sequences that code for the same CDR3. V usage is TRBV1 and J usage is TRBJ1-1; D not resolved. Germline V gives CDR1 NSQYPW, CDR2 LRSPGD (reference sequence). V gave up 3 bases and J gave up 1 base, with 3 bases separating them. The CDR3 consists of 12 residues. The CDR3 DNA, read in part, is TGCACCTGCAGTGCGAGAAACACA. This encodes CTCSARNT. The entire CDR3 protein reads CTCSARNTEVFF.

Regarding this clone: Gene names and germline match the mouse. The read finishes 4 residues shy of the CDR3 end, and the germline J gene is used to complete it. Other nucleotide sequences in the sample specify the same CDR3. The chain joins TRBV1 to TRBJ2-5; 8 bases are a match to TRBD1. Germline V gene lookup returns CDR1 NSQYPW and CDR2 LRSPGD (reference sequence). V gave up 2 bases and J gave up 2 bases; unmatched junction bases: 3. The CDR3 consists of 15 residues. CDR3 DNA, as far as it was read: TGCACCTGCAGTGCACCAGGGGGCCTCCAAGAC. It encodes CTCSAPGGLQD. In full, the CDR3 is CTCSAPGGLQDTQYF.

As for this clone: The genes and germline here are from mouse. The CDR3 end falls 4 residues outside the read, so it is completed with the germline J gene. This CDR3 is also generated by other DNA sequences in the sample. The chain joins TRBV5 to TRBJ2-3, with a weak D call TRBD1 (7 bases). Germline loops: CDR1 LGHNA, CDR2 YNLKQL (reference sequence). This CDR3 is built from 16 residues. V shed 0 bases and J shed 0 bases, with 10 bases lying between them. This CDR3 is CASSQDRGPSAETLYF. The sequenced part of the CDR3 DNA is TGTGCCAGCAGCCAAGATAGGGGGCCTAGTGCAGAA.

With regard to this clone: All gene names here are mouse names. The CDR3 end falls 4 residues outside the read, so it is completed with the germline J gene. Other nucleotide sequences from this sample produce the same CDR3. J is TRBJ2-7 and V is TRBV14; weak D call: TRBD1 (6 bases). With 4 bases removed from V and 2 bases from J, the gap between germline ends came to 10 bases. This CDR3 is 13 amino acids long. CDR1 is SGHDT and CDR2 is FRDEAV in the germline V gene. The CDR3 region is CASSPGHPYEQYF. The covered CDR3 bases are TGTGCCAGCAGTCCGGGACATCCCTAT.

Of note for this clone: Here the gene names and germline are mouse. The read terminates 4 residues before the CDR3 end, so the remaining end is supplied by the germline J gene. The chain employs TRBV19 and TRBJ2-3, with D uncertain. Germline loops: CDR1 FNHDT, CDR2 SITEND (reference sequence). The CDR3 spans 15 residues. Deletions cut 3 bases from V and 0 bases from J, with 11 bases between. The chain's CDR3 is CASSTAWPSAETLYF. The sequenced part of the CDR3 DNA is TGTGCCAGCAGTACGGCCTGGCCTAGTGCAGAA.

A note on this clone: Any gene name here is a mouse gene name. The sequenced fragment ends 4 residues before the CDR3 boundary, so the rest is inferred from the germline J gene. The V gene is TRBV13-2, the J gene TRBJ2-7, with D perhaps matching TRBD2 (5 bases). The V gene lost 2 bases and the J gene lost 3 bases, with 9 bases spanning the gap. The CDR3 extends over 13 amino acids. Germline values: CDR1 NNHNN, CDR2 SYGAGS (reference sequence). The covered CDR3 bases are TGTGCCAGCGGTGAGGGCTGGGTCTAT. Its translation is CASGEGWVY. The full CDR3 protein reads CASGEGWVYEQYF.

To note about this clone: Gene names and germline refer to mouse. The DNA ends 4 residues before the CDR3 does, and the rest of the CDR3 is filled in from the germline J gene. V is TRBV13-2 and J is TRBJ2-5; possibly TRBD1 for D (5 bases). Germline assignment: CDR1 NNHNN and CDR2 SYGAGS (reference sequence). V was clipped by 0 bases and J by 3 bases, with 11 bases between them. This CDR3 contains 15 residues. The DNA read from the CDR3 is TGTGCCAGCGGTGATGCATCAGGGCTTCAAGAC. It encodes CASGDASGLQD. The whole CDR3 sequence is CASGDASGLQDTQYF.

Points on this clone: Germline and genes here are mouse. Sequencing ends 4 residues short of the CDR3 end; the germline J gene provides the rest. Other nucleotide sequences in the sample specify the same CDR3. The chain links TRBV13-1 to TRBJ2-3; D is unresolved. CDR1 is NSHNY, CDR2 SYGAGN, per germline. The CDR3 sequence is 13 residues long. V was cut by 3 bases and J by 1 base, with 6 bases left in between. Partial CDR3 DNA: TGTGCCAGCAGTGGGCAGGGTGCAGAA. Protein product: CASSGQGAE. The CDR3 as a whole reads CASSGQGAETLYF.

A few counts support this clone. Germline and genes: mouse. The read stops 3 residues short of the end of the CDR3; the missing end is completed from the germline J gene. This CDR3 is also generated by other DNA sequences in the sample. This rearrangement joins TRBV13-2 to TRBJ1-6, with 7 bases aligning to TRBD1. TRBJ1-6 is an ORF; its function is uncertain. The CDR3 extends over 16 amino acids. V dropped 0 bases and J dropped 0; count of bases not matched to a gene: 0. Germline CDR1 and CDR2: NNHNN and SYGAGS (reference sequence). The CDR3 spells CASGDAGGSYNSPLYF. Incomplete CDR3 DNA: TGTGCCAGCGGTGATGCAGGGGGTTCCTATAATTCGCCC.

Comment on this clone: The genes are named according to mouse. The read ends 4 residues early relative to the CDR3; the germline J gene fills the gap. The rearrangement links TRBV14 to TRBJ2-7; 10 positions agree with TRBD2. CDR1 and CDR2 (germline): SGHDT, FRDEAV. The CDR3 has 16 residues. CDR3 protein: CASSFSLGGRGYEQYF. The CDR3 bases that were read are TGTGCCAGCAGTTTCTCGCTGGGGGGGCGCGGGTAT. The full variable domain, with the rest looked up from reference TRBV14 and TRBJ2-7, is EAGVTQSPRYAVLQEGQAVSFWCDPISGHDTLYWYQQPRDQGPQLLVYFRDEAVIDNSQLPSDRFSAVRPKGTNSTLKIQSAKQGDTATYLCASSFSLGGRGYEQYFGPGTRLTVL.

This clone was seen only a few times. Gene names denote mouse genes. The CDR3 is cut off 4 residues early in the read; its end comes from the germline J gene. Other nucleotide sequences from this sample produce the same CDR3. The chain combines TRBV19 with TRBJ2-3, with a weak D call TRBD2 (6 bases). The V end lost 5 bases, the J end lost 0 bases, and 10 bases lay between the germline ends. The CDR3 covers 14 residues. Germline V gives CDR1 FNHDT, CDR2 SITEND (reference sequence). The CDR3 reads CASRTGASAETLYF. The sequenced part of the CDR3 DNA is TGTGCCAGCAGGACTGGAGCTAGTGCAGAA.

This clone was seen only a few times. Gene names refer to mouse genes. The DNA ends 4 residues before the CDR3 does, and the rest of the CDR3 is filled in from the germline J gene. This chain connects TRBV13-2 to TRBJ1-2, with 10 positions matching TRBD1. The CDR3 has 15 residues. Germline values: CDR1 NNHNN, CDR2 SYGAGS (reference sequence). The CDR3 DNA, read in part, is TGTGCCAGCGGTGGGTCGACAGGGGGCGAGTCC. Translating gives CASGGSTGGES. The whole CDR3 reads CASGGSTGGESDYTF.

This clone has more than one count but fewer than ten. The genes and germline here are from mouse. The observed sequence ends 4 residues before the CDR3 terminus, with the missing tail filled in from the germline J gene. V and J are TRBV13-2 and TRBJ2-4; weak D call: TRBD2 (5 bases). This CDR3 comprises 14 residues. Per germline, CDR1 NNHNN and CDR2 SYGAGS (reference sequence). CDR3 DNA (partial): TGTGCCAGCGGTGCTTCCGGGTGGGGAAAC. It is translated as CASGASGWGN. The entire CDR3 protein reads CASGASGWGNTLYF.

A note on this clone: Genes and germline are mouse. Read coverage stops 4 residues before the CDR3 terminus; the germline J gene supplies the remainder. Other DNA sequences in the sample encode the same CDR3. The chain uses TRBV19 and TRBJ2-3; D unresolved. CDR3 size: 14 residues. CDR1 FNHDT and CDR2 SITEND come from the germline V gene (reference sequence). Trimming left V 2 bases short and J 0 bases short, with 7 bases between. The covered CDR3 bases are TGTGCCAGCAGTATCCCAACTAGTGCAGAA. Its translation is CASSIPTSAE. The whole CDR3 protein reads CASSIPTSAETLYF.

Worth noting for this clone: The genes are named according to mouse. The read comes to an end 4 residues before the CDR3 does, leaving the germline J gene to fill in the end. The same CDR3 can be traced to other DNA sequences in this sample. The rearrangement links TRBV5 to TRBJ2-2; 9 bases map to TRBD1. With 4 bases clipped from V and 2 bases from J, the junction kept 2 bases outside the gene matches. This CDR3 is 15 amino acids long. The germline V gene has CDR1 LGHNA and CDR2 YNLKQL (reference sequence). CDR3 DNA, as far as it was read: TGTGCCAGCAGCCGGACAGGGGAGAACACCGGG. It is translated as CASSRTGENTG. The CDR3 as a whole reads CASSRTGENTGQLYF.

Note on this clone: Any gene name here is a mouse gene name. Read sequence stops 4 residues before the CDR3 end, and the germline J gene provides the missing end. The chain couples TRBV13-3 to TRBJ1-1; the match to TRBD1 covers 7 bases. From germline, CDR1 is NNHDY and CDR2 SYVADS. This CDR3 contains 12 residues. The CDR3 sequence: CASSAGTAEVFF. Incomplete CDR3 DNA: TGTGCCAGCAGTGCCGGGACAGCA.

This clone was observed a few times. The genes are named according to mouse. The read gets to within 4 residues of the CDR3 end, and the germline J gene fills in the rest. Other DNA sequences in this sample translate to the same CDR3. The chain joins TRBV1 to TRBJ2-1; D may be TRBD2 (6 bases). Deletions cut 0 bases from V and 1 base from J, with 10 bases between. The CDR3 covers 16 residues. CDR1 is NSQYPW and CDR2 is LRSPGD in the germline V gene (reference sequence). The chain's CDR3 is CTCSADSWGNYAEQFF. Incomplete CDR3 DNA: TGCACCTGCAGTGCAGATAGCTGGGGAAACTATGCT.

As for this clone: Gene names refer to mouse genes. The sequenced fragment ends 4 residues before the CDR3 boundary, so the rest is inferred from the germline J gene. Other DNA sequences of this sample code for an identical CDR3. This chain joins TRBV5 and TRBJ2-7, with TRBD2 matching 13 bases. Germline V gene lookup returns CDR1 LGHNA and CDR2 YNLKQL (reference sequence). The CDR3 is 15 amino acids. Here the CDR3 reads CASSHPGLGGYEQYF. Partial CDR3 DNA: TGTGCCAGCAGCCACCCGGGACTGGGGGGGTAT.